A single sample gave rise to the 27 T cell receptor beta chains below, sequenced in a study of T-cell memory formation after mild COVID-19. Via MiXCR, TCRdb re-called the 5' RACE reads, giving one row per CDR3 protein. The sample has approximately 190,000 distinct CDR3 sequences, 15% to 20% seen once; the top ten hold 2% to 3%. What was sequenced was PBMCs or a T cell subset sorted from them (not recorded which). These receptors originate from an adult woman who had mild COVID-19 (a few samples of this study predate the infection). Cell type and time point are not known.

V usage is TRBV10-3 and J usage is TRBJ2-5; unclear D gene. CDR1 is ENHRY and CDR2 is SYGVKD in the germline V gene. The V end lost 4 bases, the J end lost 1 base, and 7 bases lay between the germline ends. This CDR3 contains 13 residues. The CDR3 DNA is TGTGCCATCAGTGTTAGGGCCCAAGAGACCCAGTACTTC. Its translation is CAISVRAQETQYF.

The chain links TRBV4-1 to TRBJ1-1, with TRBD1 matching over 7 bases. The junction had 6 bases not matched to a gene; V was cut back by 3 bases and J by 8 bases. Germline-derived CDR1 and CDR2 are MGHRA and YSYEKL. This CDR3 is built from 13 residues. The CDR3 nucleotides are TGCGCCAGCAGCCACGCCGGGACAGTCGAAGCTTTCTTT. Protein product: CASSHAGTVEAFF.

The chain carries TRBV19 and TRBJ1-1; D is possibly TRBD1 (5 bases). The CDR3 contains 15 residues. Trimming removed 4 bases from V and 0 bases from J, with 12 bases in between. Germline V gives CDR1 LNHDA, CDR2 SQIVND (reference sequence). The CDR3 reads CASSTARGMNTEAFF. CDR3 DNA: TGTGCCAGTAGTACCGCTAGGGGCATGAACACTGAAGCTTTCTTT.

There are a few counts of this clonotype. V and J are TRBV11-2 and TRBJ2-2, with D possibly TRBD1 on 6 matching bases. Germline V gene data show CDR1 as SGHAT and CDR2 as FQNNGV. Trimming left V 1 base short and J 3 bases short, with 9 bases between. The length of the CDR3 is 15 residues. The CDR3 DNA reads TGTGCCAGCAGCTTAGTCAGGGGTTACACCGGGGAGCTGTTTTTT. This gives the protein CASSLVRGYTGELFF.

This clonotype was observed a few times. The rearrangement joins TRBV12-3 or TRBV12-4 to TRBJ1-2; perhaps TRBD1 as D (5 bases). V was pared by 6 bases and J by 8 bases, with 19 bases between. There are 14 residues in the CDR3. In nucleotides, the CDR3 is TGTGCCAGCAGCTCGGATGGCGAGGGGTTCGGCTACACCTTC. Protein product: CASSSDGEGFGYTF.

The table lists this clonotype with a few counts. For the CDR3, the DNA is TGTGCCAGCAGCTTATCTCCTAATACGCAGTATTTT. It yields the protein CASSLSPNTQYF. The chain carries TRBV7-9 and TRBJ2-3; D uncertain. The CDR3 consists of 12 residues. The ends were cut back, 2 bases at V and 7 bases at J, with 7 bases in the middle. CDR1 is SEHNR, CDR2 FQNEAQ, per germline (reference sequence).

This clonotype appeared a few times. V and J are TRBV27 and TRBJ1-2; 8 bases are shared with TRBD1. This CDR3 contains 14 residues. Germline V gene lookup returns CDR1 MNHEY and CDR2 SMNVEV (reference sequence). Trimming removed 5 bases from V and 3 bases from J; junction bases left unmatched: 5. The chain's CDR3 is CASSRTGSDYGYTF. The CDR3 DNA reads TGTGCCAGCAGTCGGACAGGGTCGGACTATGGCTACACCTTC.

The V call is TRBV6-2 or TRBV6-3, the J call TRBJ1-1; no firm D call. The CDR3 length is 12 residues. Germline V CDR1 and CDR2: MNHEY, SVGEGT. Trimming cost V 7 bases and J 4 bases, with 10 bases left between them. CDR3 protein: CASTRKGTEAFF. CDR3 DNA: TGTGCCAGCACCCGGAAGGGCACTGAAGCTTTCTTT.

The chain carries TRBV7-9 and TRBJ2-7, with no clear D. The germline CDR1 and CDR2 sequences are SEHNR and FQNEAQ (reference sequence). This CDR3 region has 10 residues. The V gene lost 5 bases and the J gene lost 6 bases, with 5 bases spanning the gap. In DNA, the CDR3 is TGTGCCAGCAGCCCCCTCGAGCAGTACTTC. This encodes CASSPLEQYF. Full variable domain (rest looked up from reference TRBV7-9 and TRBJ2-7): DTGVSQNPRHKITKRGQNVTFRCDPISEHNRLYWYRQTLGQGPEFLTYFQNEAQLEKSRLLSDRFSAERPKGSFSTLEIQRTEQGDSAMYLCASSPLEQYFGPGTRLTVT.

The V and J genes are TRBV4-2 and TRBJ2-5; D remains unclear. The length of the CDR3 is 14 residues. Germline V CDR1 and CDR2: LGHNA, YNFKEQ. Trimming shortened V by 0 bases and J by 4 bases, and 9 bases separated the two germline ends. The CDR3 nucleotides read TGTGCCAGCAGCCAAGATTTTTACGGAGAGACCCAGTACTTC. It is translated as CASSQDFYGETQYF.

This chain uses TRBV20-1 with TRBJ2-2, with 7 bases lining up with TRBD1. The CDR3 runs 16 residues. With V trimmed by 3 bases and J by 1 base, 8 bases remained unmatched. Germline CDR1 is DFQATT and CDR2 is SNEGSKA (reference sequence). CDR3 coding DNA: TGCAGTGCTAGGATAATCGGGACAGAGAACACCGGGGAGCTGTTTTTT. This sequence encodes CSARIIGTENTGELFF.

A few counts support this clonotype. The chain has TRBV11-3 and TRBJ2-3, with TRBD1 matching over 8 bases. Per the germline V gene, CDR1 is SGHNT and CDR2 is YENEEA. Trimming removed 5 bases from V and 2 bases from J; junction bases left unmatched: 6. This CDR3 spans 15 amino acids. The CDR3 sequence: CASSTRTGTTDTQYF. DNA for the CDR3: TGTGCCAGCAGCACCCGGACAGGGACCACAGATACGCAGTATTTT.

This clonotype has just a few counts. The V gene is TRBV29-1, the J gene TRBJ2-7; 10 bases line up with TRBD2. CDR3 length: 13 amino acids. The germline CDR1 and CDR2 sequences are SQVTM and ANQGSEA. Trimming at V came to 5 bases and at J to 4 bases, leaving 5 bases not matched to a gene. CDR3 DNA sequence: TGCAGCGTTATTAGGACTAGCGGTTACGAGCAGTACTTC. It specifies CSVIRTSGYEQYF.

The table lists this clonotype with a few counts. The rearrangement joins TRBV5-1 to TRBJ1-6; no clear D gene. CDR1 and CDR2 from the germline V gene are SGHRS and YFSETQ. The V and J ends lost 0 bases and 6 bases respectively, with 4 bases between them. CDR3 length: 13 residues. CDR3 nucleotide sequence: TGCGCCAGCAGCTTGGTTGGTAATTCACCCCTCCACTTT. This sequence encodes CASSLVGNSPLHF.

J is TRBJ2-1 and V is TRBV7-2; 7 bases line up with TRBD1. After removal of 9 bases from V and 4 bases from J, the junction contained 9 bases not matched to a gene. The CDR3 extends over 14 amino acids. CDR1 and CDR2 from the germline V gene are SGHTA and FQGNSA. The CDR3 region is CASRGQGDYNEQFF. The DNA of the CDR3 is TGTGCCAGTCGGGGTCAGGGGGATTACAATGAGCAGTTCTTC.

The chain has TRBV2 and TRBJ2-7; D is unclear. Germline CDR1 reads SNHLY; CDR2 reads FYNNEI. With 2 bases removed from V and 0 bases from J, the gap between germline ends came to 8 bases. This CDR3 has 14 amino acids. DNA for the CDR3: TGTGCCAGCAGTGAAATTCCGAGCTCCTACGAGCAGTACTTC. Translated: CASSEIPSSYEQYF.

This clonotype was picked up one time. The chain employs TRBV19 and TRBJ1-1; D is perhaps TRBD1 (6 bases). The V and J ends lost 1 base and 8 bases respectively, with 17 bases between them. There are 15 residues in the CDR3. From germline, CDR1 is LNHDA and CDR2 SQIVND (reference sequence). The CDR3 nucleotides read TGTGCCAGTAGTATAGTACCCGGACAGTTACTGGAAGCTTTCTTT. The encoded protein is CASSIVPGQLLEAFF.

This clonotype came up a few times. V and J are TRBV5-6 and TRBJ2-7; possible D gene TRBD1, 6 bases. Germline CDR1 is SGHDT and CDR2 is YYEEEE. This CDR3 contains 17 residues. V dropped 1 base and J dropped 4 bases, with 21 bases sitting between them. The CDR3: CASSLSQGSAALYEQYF. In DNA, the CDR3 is TGTGCCAGCAGCTTGTCTCAGGGGTCTGCCGCCCTTTACGAGCAGTACTTC.

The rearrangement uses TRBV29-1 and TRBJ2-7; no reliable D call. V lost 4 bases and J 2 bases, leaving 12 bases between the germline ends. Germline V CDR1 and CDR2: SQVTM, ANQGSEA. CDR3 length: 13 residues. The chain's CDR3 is CSVVYQATYEQYF. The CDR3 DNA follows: TGCAGCGTTGTATATCAGGCAACCTACGAGCAGTACTTC.

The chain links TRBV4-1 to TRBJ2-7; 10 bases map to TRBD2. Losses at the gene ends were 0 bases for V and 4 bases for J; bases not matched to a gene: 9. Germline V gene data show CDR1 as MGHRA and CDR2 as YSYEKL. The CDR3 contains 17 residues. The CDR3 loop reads CASSQDHTSSGRYEQYF. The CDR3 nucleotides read TGCGCCAGCAGCCAAGATCATACGTCTAGCGGGAGATACGAGCAGTACTTC.

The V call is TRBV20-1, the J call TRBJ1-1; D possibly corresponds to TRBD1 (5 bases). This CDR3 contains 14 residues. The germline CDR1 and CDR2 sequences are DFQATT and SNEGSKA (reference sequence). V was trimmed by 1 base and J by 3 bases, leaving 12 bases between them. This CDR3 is CSARVWGRDTEAFF. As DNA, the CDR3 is TGCAGTGCTAGAGTGTGGGGGAGGGACACTGAAGCTTTCTTT.

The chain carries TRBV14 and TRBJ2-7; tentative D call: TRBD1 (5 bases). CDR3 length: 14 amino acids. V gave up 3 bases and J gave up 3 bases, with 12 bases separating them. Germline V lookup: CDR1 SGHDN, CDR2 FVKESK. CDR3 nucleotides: TGTGCCAGCAGCCATGGCAAGGGGATCTACGAGCAGTACTTC. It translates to CASSHGKGIYEQYF.

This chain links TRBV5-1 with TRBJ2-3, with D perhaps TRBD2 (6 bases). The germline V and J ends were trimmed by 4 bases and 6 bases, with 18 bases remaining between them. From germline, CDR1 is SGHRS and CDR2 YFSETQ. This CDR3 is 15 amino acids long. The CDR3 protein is CASSAVHVGGDTQYF. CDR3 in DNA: TGCGCCAGCAGCGCAGTCCACGTGGGGGGTGATACGCAGTATTTT.

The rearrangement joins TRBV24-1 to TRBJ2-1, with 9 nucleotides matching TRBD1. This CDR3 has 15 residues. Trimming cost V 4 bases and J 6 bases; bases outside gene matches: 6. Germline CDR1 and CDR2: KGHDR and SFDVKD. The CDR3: CATSDTGTGFNEQFF. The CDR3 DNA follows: TGTGCCACCAGTGACACCGGGACAGGGTTCAATGAGCAGTTCTTC.

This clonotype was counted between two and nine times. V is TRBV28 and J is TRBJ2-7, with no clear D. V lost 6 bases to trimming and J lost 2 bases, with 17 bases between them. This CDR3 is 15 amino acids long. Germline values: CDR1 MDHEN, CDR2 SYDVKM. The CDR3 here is CASRKGWITTYEQYF. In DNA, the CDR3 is TGTGCCAGCAGAAAAGGATGGATCACGACCTACGAGCAGTACTTC.

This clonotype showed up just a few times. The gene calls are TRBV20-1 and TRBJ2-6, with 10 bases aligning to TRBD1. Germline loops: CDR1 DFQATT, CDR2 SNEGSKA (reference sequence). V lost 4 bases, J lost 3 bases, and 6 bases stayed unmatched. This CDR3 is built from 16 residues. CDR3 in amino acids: CSATDRGLFGANVLTF. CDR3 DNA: TGCAGTGCTACTGACAGGGGGCTTTTTGGGGCCAACGTCCTGACTTTC.

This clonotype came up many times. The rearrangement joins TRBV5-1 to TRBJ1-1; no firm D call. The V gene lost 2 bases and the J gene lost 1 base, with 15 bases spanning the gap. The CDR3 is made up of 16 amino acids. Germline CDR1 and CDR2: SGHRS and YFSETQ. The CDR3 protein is CASSFVPGEGNTEAFF. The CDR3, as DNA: TGCGCCAGCAGCTTCGTCCCGGGTGAGGGGAACACTGAAGCTTTCTTT. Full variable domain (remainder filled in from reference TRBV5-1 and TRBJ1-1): KAGVTQTPRYLIKTRGQQVTLSCSPISGHRSVSWYQQTPGQGLQFLFEYFSETQRNKGNFPGRFSGRQFSNSRSEMNVSTLELGDSALYLCASSFVPGEGNTEAFFGQGTRLTVV.